The table lists the clone carrying this T cell receptor (beta chain) with many counts. This specimen comes from a study of T-cell reconstitution after alpha-beta-depleted transplantation in children. This CDR3 region has 15 residues. The V gene end was trimmed by 6 bases and the J gene end by 2 bases; junction bases not matched to a gene: 9. Germline V CDR1 and CDR2: ENHRY, SYGVKD. The authors prepared the TCRbeta library with unique molecular identifiers. MiXCR, run by TCRdb on the PCR reads, gives a single entry per CDR3 protein. The sample lists hundreds of thousands of distinct CDR3 sequences; approximately 19% were seen once.

This specimen was PBMCs, mostly from graft donor cells, taken 360 days after TCRalphabeta/CD19-depleted stem cell transplant. The V and J genes are TRBV10-3 and TRBJ2-5; 7 bases align to TRBD2. The TCR originated in a male patient between 2 and 15 years old who had a stem cell transplant for acute lymphoblastic leukemia, so the T cells may come from the graft donor. CDR3 in amino acids: CAISARGGLQETQYF. The CDR3 DNA is TGTGCCATCAGCGCTCGCGGGGGACTTCAAGAGACCCAGTACTTC.